The clone carrying this TCR beta chain was found a few times. Its antigen is unidentified. The sample originates from a study of post-analysis software for immune sequencing data. Overall study context: Relapsing-remitting, secondary progressive and progressive-relapsing multiple sclerosis were all included among the disease courses. General study results and limits: Clustering by F measure revealed strong co-clustering among samples prepared together in one batch. When patients were compared with controls, about five TRBV segments were more frequent, TRBV5-6, TRBV5-1 and TRBV20-1 among them. Compared against controls, patients with multiple sclerosis displayed significantly lower normalized Chao1 diversity.

Germline-derived CDR1 and CDR2 are SGHRS and YFSETQ. The CDR3 runs to 14 residues. The ends were cut back, 0 bases at V and 5 bases at J, with 11 bases in the middle. Included in the TCR beta cDNA libraries were unique molecular identifiers. The T cell input of about 1 to 10 million gave around 450,000 cDNA molecules. TCRdb re-analysed the PCR reads in MiXCR, keeping a single row per CDR3 protein. This table has fewer than 850,000 distinct CDR3 sequences, about 45% appearing once. The sequencing input was blood. This chain joins TRBV5-1 and TRBJ2-5; D is undetermined. The clonotype originates from a girl aged 5 to 17 with multiple sclerosis. The CDR3 coding sequence is TGCGCCAGCAGCTTGGGTCCCCGACGGGAGACCCAGTACTTC. This gives the protein CASSLGPRRETQYF.